The table lists the clone carrying this T cell receptor (beta chain) with a count of one. Its cognate antigen is unknown. Overall study results and limits: The TCR gene usage of tumor memory CD4+ T cells clustered together with blood and lymph node memory CD4+ cells and with lymph node naive CD4+ cells.

Full-length variable regions came from constant-region reverse primers plus semi-nested Nested Universal Primer A PCR. TCRdb redid the calling of the 5' RACE reads with MiXCR, one entry per CDR3 protein. The sample holds about 57,000 distinct CDR3 sequences, about 25% seen once. The sorted Tregs were CD4+CD25+CD127-/low cells. Germline loops: CDR1 GTSNPN, CDR2 SVGIG (reference sequence). Trimming shortened V by 6 bases and J by 8 bases, and 17 bases separated the two germline ends. CDR3 length equals 12 residues. V usage is TRBV30 and J usage is TRBJ2-7, with a possible D match to TRBD1 (5 bases). Sequenced: tumor-infiltrating Tregs sorted from the breast tumor. The TCR sequence derives from a female donor with breast cancer. The CDR3 DNA reads TGTGCCTGCGAGGACCAGGGTTCCAAGCAGTACTTC. The encoded protein is CACEDQGSKQYF.